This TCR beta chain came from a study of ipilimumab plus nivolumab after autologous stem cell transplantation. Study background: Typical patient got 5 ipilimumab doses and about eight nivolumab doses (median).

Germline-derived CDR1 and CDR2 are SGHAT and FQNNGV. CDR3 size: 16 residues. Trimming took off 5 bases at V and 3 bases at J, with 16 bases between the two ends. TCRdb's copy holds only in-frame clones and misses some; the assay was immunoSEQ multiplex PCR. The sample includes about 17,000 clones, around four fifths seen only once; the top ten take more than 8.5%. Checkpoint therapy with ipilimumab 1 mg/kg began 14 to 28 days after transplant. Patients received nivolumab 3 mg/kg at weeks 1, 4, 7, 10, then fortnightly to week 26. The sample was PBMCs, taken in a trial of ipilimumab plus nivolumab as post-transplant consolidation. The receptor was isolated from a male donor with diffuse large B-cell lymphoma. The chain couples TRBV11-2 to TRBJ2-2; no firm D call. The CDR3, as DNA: TGTGCCAGCAGCCCACAGTGGCCCCCGGACACCGGGGAGCTGTTTTTT. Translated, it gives CASSPQWPPDTGELFF. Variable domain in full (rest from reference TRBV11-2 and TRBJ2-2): EAGVAQSPRYKIIEKRQSVAFWCNPISGHATLYWYQQILGQGPKLLIQFQNNGVVDDSQLPKDRFSAERLKGVDSTLKIQPAKLEDSAVYLCASSPQWPPDTGELFFGEGSRLTVL.